This T cell receptor beta chain was sequenced for a study of blood T cell repertoires in COVID-19. Sequenced by immunoSEQ multiplex PCR; TCRdb stores in-frame clones only, minus some. The table has about 42,000 clones, roughly 88% seen once. This clone was counted once. V was cut by 4 bases and J by 0 bases, with 18 bases left in between. Germline V gene data show CDR1 as SGHAT and CDR2 as FQNNGV. The CDR3 length is 17 residues. The sample taken for sequencing was peripheral blood. The source of this sequence is a human donor in a cohort sampled during active COVID-19. The chain recombines TRBV11-2 with TRBJ2-5; D gene uncertain. DNA for the CDR3: TGTGCCAGCAGCTCCCCACCCATTGATCGGTACCAAGAGACCCAGTACTTC. It encodes CASSSPPIDRYQETQYF.